The entry that follows covers one T cell receptor (beta chain) sequence. From germline, CDR1 is SGHNT and CDR2 YENEEA. V gave up 2 bases and J gave up 3 bases, with 22 bases separating them. CDR3 size: 19 residues. The source of the sample is a study of early stage breast cancer tumors. The assay was immunoSEQ multiplex PCR, and TCRdb's table has in-frame clones only and misses some. This sample has about 50,000 clones; about 83% occur once, and the top ten carry 3% to 4%. What was sequenced was blood. The TCR comes from a person between 30 and 45 years old with breast cancer. This chain links TRBV11-3 with TRBJ2-2; D may correspond to TRBD1 or TRBD2 (5 bases each). For the CDR3, the DNA is TGTGCCAGCAGCTTAAGCTTGGGACGGAGCCTGCATTACACCGGGGAGCTGTTTTTT. It is translated as CASSLSLGRSLHYTGELFF.